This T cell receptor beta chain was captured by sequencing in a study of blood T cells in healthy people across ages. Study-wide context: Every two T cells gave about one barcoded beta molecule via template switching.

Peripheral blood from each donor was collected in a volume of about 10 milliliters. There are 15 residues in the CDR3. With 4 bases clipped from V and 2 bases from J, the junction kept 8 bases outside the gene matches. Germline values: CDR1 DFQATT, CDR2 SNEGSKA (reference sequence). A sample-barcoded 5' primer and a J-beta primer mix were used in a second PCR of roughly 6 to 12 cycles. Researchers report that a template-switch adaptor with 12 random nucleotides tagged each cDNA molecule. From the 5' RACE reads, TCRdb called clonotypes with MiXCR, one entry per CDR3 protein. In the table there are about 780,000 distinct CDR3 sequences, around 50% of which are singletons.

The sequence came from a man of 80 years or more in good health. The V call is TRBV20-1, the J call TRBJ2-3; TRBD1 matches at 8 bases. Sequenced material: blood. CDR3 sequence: CSATRDRRFTDTQYF. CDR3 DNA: TGCAGTGCTACCCGGGACAGGCGTTTCACAGATACGCAGTATTTT.